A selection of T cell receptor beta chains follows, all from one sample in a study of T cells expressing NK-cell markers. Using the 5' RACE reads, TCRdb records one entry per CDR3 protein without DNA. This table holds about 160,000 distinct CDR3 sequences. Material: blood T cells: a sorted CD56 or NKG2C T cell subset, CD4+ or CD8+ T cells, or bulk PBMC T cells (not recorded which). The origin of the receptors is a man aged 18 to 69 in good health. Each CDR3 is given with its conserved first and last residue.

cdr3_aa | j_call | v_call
CASRGDGEIWGYTF | TRBJ1-2 | TRBV12-3/TRBV12-4
CASSRRGASNQPQHF | TRBJ1-5 | TRBV4-1
CASSLVLPGLHEQFF | TRBJ2-1 | TRBV7-8
CASSLWFDFTSSGANVLTF | TRBJ2-6 | TRBV11-2
CATSMGVGTDTQYF | TRBJ2-3 | TRBV6-1
CASSQESPWSDEQFF | TRBJ2-1 | TRBV4-1
CASTHRQGGGYTF | TRBJ1-2 | TRBV6-1
CASQTSGLPTKQYF | TRBJ2-7 | TRBV12-3/TRBV12-4
CASSLRGDNSNQPQHF | TRBJ1-5 | TRBV11-2
CATSRARGAYNEQFF | TRBJ2-1 | TRBV15
CATSKDRGLGQPQHF | TRBJ1-5 | TRBV15
CASGVATTEAFF | TRBJ1-1 | TRBV19
CASRSYPSYEQYF | TRBJ2-7 | TRBV7-9
CASSWGPGTALGAFF | TRBJ1-1 | TRBV6-5
CSARDPGGDRSEQYF | TRBJ2-7 | TRBV20-1
CASSSPRFSGSGELFF | TRBJ2-2 | TRBV7-2
CASSALRQGENTEAFF | TRBJ1-1 | TRBV13
CASSFGVTEDEQFF | TRBJ2-1 | TRBV12-3/TRBV12-4
CASRDRETHNSPLHF | TRBJ1-6 | TRBV2
CASSLIGGTGLNQPQHF | TRBJ1-5 | TRBV7-4
CASSVDKGTAFF | TRBJ1-1 | TRBV9
CASSGTLDGAPYEQYF | TRBJ2-7 | TRBV5-1
CASSGVNRDYEQYF | TRBJ2-7 | TRBV27
CASSSGPTGELFF | TRBJ2-2 | TRBV13
CASSWGGVKNIQYF | TRBJ2-4 | TRBV5-6
CAISGDNEQFF | TRBJ2-1 | TRBV12-3/TRBV12-4
CASSAPTGTYQETQYF | TRBJ2-5 | TRBV5-4
CASSRGFSDTQYF | TRBJ2-3 | TRBV27
CSVVPWDSYTYEQYF | TRBJ2-7 | TRBV29-1
CASSETTDNQPQHF | TRBJ1-5 | TRBV25-1
CASSLDINYGYTF | TRBJ1-2 | TRBV5-1
CASSSLAGTDTQYF | TRBJ2-3 | TRBV5-1
CASSRPQVPQYF | TRBJ2-5 | TRBV7-8
CASSELLLSYSPLHF | TRBJ1-6 | TRBV6-1